This T cell receptor (beta chain) is drawn from a study of blood T cell repertoires in COVID-19. Study summary: T cells, B-cell-depleted T cells, or PBMCs provided the cDNA or gDNA that served as material.

TCRdb's copy holds only in-frame clones and misses some; the assay was immunoSEQ multiplex PCR. The sample carries about 240,000 clones, roughly 83% recorded once. This CDR3 region has 16 residues. The ends were cut back, 4 bases at V and 8 bases at J, with 21 bases in the middle. Per germline, CDR1 MDHEN and CDR2 SYDVKM. The sample comprised peripheral blood. The chain is built from TRBV28 and TRBJ2-1, with a weak D call TRBD1 (6 bases). The TCR comes from a woman of 80 years or more with acute or convalescent COVID-19. The CDR3: CASSSGDGFSGDEQFF. The CDR3 bases are TGTGCCAGCAGTTCAGGGGACGGCTTTTCCGGGGATGAGCAGTTCTTC.